The 30 T cell receptor beta chains below all came from one sample that was sequenced in a study of CD8+CD57+ T cells in acquired aplastic anemia (dated 2018 in TCRdb). Sequencer: Illumina HiSeq 2000. TCR beta VDJ combination and CDR3 sequence profiling used genomic DNA as the template. TCRdb ran its own pipeline on the public reads, namely fastp trimming at Q25 and MiXCR clone calling, and kept in-frame beta chains. Entries are consolidated by CDR3 protein sequence, retaining the most common genes and DNA. This sample holds a few hundred thousand distinct CDR3 sequences; under 60% were observed only once. Roughly 1.2% of the sample rests with the top ten. Patients chosen for sequencing had shown expansion of CD8+CD57+ cells by flow cytometry. Material: sorted CD4+, CD8+, or CD8+CD57+ T cells (not recorded which) from PBMCs. Receptors originate from a human donor with aplastic anemia.

A word on this clonotype: One end of the junction fails to match germline, which may point to a read error. This rearrangement joins TRBV20-1 to TRBJ1-5; a weak D match, TRBD1 (5 bases). Per germline, CDR1 DFQATT and CDR2 SNEGSKA (reference sequence). CDR3 length: 21 residues. The CDR3, as DNA: TGCAGTGCTCGAGACAGTGGGGCGGGTCAAGCTACTGCATCACCTAATCAGCCCCAGCATTTT. It specifies CSARDSGAGQATASPNQPQHF.

This clonotype was detected a few times. The chain couples TRBV7-8 to TRBJ1-6; TRBD1 might be the D (5 bases). V was shortened by 1 base and J by 5 bases, with 9 bases between the two germline ends. There are 15 residues in the CDR3. In germline, CDR1 is SGHVS, CDR2 FQNEAQ. CDR3 in amino acids: CASSLGQGNNSPLHF. The CDR3, as DNA: TGTGCCAGCAGCTTAGGCCAGGGTAATAATTCACCCCTCCACTTT. Full variable domain (outside the CDR3, taken from reference TRBV7-8 and TRBJ1-6): GAGVSQSPRYKVAKRGQDVALRCDPISGHVSLFWYQQALGQGPEFLTYFQNEAQLDKSGLPSDRFFAERPEGSVSTLKIQRTQQEDSAVYLCASSLGQGNNSPLHFGNGTRLTVT.

The chain is built from TRBV20-1 and TRBJ2-7, with 13 bases matching TRBD2. The CDR3 has 14 amino acids. The V gene's germline CDR1 is DFQATT and CDR2 SNEGSKA (reference sequence). The V and J ends lost 1 base and 9 bases, in that order; junction bases with no gene match: 6. DNA for the CDR3: TGCAGTGCTAGAGCAGGACTAGCGGGAGAGGTGCAGTACTTC. Amino acid sequence: CSARAGLAGEVQYF.

This chain uses TRBV29-1 with TRBJ2-1; D is unresolved. The germline CDR1 and CDR2 sequences are SQVTM and ANQGSEA. The length of the CDR3 is 12 residues. Trimming removed 7 bases from V and 4 bases from J, with 11 bases in between. The CDR3 sequence: CSAVTPYNEQFF. Written as DNA, the CDR3 is TGCAGCGCCGTGACCCCTTACAATGAGCAGTTCTTC.

J is TRBJ2-2 and V is TRBV9, with a weak D call TRBD2 (5 bases). Per germline, CDR1 SGDLS and CDR2 YYNGEE. The CDR3 runs to 12 residues. V shed 5 bases and J shed 8 bases, with 10 bases lying between them. The CDR3 here is CASRRSAGELFF. The DNA of the CDR3 is TGTGCCAGCAGGCGTAGCGCGGGGGAGCTGTTTTTT.

In regard to this clonotype: Without the conserved terminal phenylalanine or tryptophan, this CDR3 likely stems from a read error. Written as DNA, the CDR3 is TGCAGCGTAGGGACAGGAAACACCATATATCTT. Its protein product is CSVGTGNTIYL. The rearrangement uses TRBV29-1 and TRBJ1-3; perhaps TRBD1 as D (6 bases). Germline V CDR1 and CDR2: SQVTM, ANQGSEA. V lost 6 bases and J lost 4, with 7 bases in between. This CDR3 region has 11 residues.

The sample holds many counts of this clonotype. The chain recombines TRBV18 with TRBJ1-1; D call uncertain. Germline V CDR1 and CDR2: KGHSH, LQKENI. The CDR3 spans 12 residues. The V end lost 0 bases, the J end lost 4 bases, and 3 bases lay between the germline ends. The CDR3 here is CASSPPATEAFF. The CDR3 coding sequence is TGTGCCAGCTCACCACCGGCCACTGAAGCTTTCTTT.

This clonotype was found many times. The V and J genes are TRBV15 and TRBJ2-7; D may match TRBD1 or TRBD2 (6 bases each). This CDR3 is built from 15 residues. V was pared by 1 base and J by 5 bases, with 15 bases between. Germline V gives CDR1 LNHNV, CDR2 YYDKDF (reference sequence). The CDR3 spells CATSRGGAGVHEQYF. The CDR3, as DNA: TGTGCCACCAGCAGAGGGGGGGCAGGGGTCCACGAGCAGTACTTC.

The chain is built from TRBV2 and TRBJ2-7; no reliable D call. This CDR3 is built from 13 residues. Trimming left V 3 bases short and J 4 bases short, with 10 bases between. Germline loops: CDR1 SNHLY, CDR2 FYNNEI. As DNA, the CDR3 is TGTGCCAGCAGTGACGTGACAAGTTACGAGCAGTACTTC. It translates to CASSDVTSYEQYF. Supplemented by reference TRBV2 and TRBJ2-7, the full variable domain reads EPEVTQTPSHQVTQMGQEVILRCVPISNHLYFYWYRQILGQKVEFLVSFYNNEISEKSEIFDDQFSVERPDGSNFTLKIRSTKLEDSAMYFCASSDVTSYEQYFGPGTRLTVT.

This clonotype was recorded at least ten times. The V gene is TRBV20-1, the J gene TRBJ2-5; D is undetermined. CDR3 length: 11 amino acids. The V gene's germline CDR1 is DFQATT and CDR2 SNEGSKA (reference sequence). The V end was cut by 3 bases, the J end by 4 bases, with 6 bases between. For the CDR3, the DNA is TGCAGTGCTAGTTTCGGAGAGACCCAGTACTTC. This encodes CSASFGETQYF.

This clonotype has a count of ten or more. Written as DNA, the CDR3 is TGTGCCAGTAACCCAGATAACTATGGCTACACCTTC. It codes for CASNPDNYGYTF. The chain has TRBV19 and TRBJ1-2, with unresolved D. V was clipped by 7 bases and J by 1 base, with 7 bases between them. This CDR3 spans 12 amino acids. The V gene's germline CDR1 is LNHDA and CDR2 SQIVND (reference sequence).

This clonotype was recorded many times. This rearrangement joins TRBV10-2 to TRBJ2-3, with unresolved D. The CDR3 has 15 residues. Germline CDR1 is WSHSY and CDR2 is SAAADI. Trimming took off 0 bases at V and 3 bases at J, with 10 bases between the two ends. CDR3: CASSESSESTDTQYF. The CDR3 DNA reads as TGCGCCAGCAGTGAGTCAAGCGAATCGACAGATACGCAGTATTTT.

This clonotype was detected many times. This chain joins TRBV5-6 and TRBJ2-5, with 9 bases that match TRBD2. This CDR3 comprises 15 residues. CDR1 and CDR2 (germline): SGHDT, YYEEEE. The V and J ends lost 1 base and 5 bases, in that order; junction bases with no gene match: 6. In nucleotides, the CDR3 is TGTGCCAGCAGCTTGCTGGGGACTAGCATGGAGACCCAGTACTTC. It translates to CASSLLGTSMETQYF.

The chain employs TRBV7-2 and TRBJ2-7; D possibly corresponds to TRBD1 (5 bases). Trimming shortened V by 5 bases and J by 2 bases, and 13 bases separated the two germline ends. Germline CDR1 reads SGHTA; CDR2 reads FQGNSA. The CDR3 extends over 14 amino acids. CDR3 sequence reads: CASSPWAGPYEQYF. Written as DNA, the CDR3 is TGTGCCAGCAGCCCCTGGGCAGGGCCCTACGAGCAGTACTTC.

The V call is TRBV7-8, the J call TRBJ2-3; 15 nucleotides align to TRBD2. CDR3 length: 19 amino acids. The trim removed 0 bases at V and 2 bases at J, leaving 6 bases unmatched. The germline CDR1 and CDR2 sequences are SGHVS and FQNEAQ. Here the CDR3 DNA reads TGTGCCAGCAGCTTAGCAGGACTAGCGGGGGGGAGCTTCACAGATACGCAGTATTTT. Its protein is CASSLAGLAGGSFTDTQYF.

This clonotype was recorded a few times. V is TRBV6-1 and J is TRBJ2-5, with 8 positions matching TRBD2. V dropped 10 bases and J dropped 7; count of bases not matched to a gene: 8. The V gene's germline CDR1 is MNHNS and CDR2 SASEGT. This CDR3 region has 12 residues. DNA for the CDR3: TGTGCCATCAGCTCCGCGGGAGGGACCCAGTACTTC. Protein sequence: CAISSAGGTQYF.

On this clonotype: No DNA is shown, since the ends of the CDR3 on it are uncertain; the CDR3 is the one TCRdb lists. The chain uses TRBV2 and TRBJ2-5; the D call in the table, TRBD2, was not verified against the DNA. The CDR3 length equals 20 residues, ends included. Germline V lookup: CDR1 SNHLY, CDR2 FYNNEI. The CDR3 sequence: CASSERRGNGYTFGSGTKYF.

The V call is TRBV6-2 or TRBV6-3, the J call TRBJ1-5; possibly TRBD1 for D (6 bases). Trimming cost V 0 bases and J 3 bases, with 24 bases left between them. The CDR3 is 20 amino acids. The germline gives CDR1 MNHEY, CDR2 SVGEGT. CDR3 protein: CASSYSTLSGTRGNNQPQHF. CDR3 in DNA: TGTGCCAGCAGTTACTCGACTTTGAGCGGGACCAGGGGAAACAATCAGCCCCAGCATTTT.

V usage is TRBV29-1 and J usage is TRBJ1-2; 11 bases fit TRBD1. Trimming removed 8 bases from V and 3 bases from J; junction bases left unmatched: 5. Germline lookup yields CDR1 SQVTM and CDR2 ANQGSEA. The CDR3 extends over 13 amino acids. CDR3 DNA sequence: TGCAGCTCCGGGACAGGGGGGCACTATGGCTACACCTTC. Translating gives CSSGTGGHYGYTF.

This clonotype appeared many times. The gene calls are TRBV11-1 and TRBJ2-7; D may be TRBD2 (6 bases). The CDR3 extends over 17 amino acids. V gave up 1 base and J gave up 3 bases, with 19 bases separating them. Germline loops: CDR1 SGHAT, CDR2 FQDESV (reference sequence). The CDR3 here is CASSLGGSSGALYEQYF. Here the CDR3 DNA reads TGTGCCAGCAGCTTAGGGGGGAGTAGCGGAGCCCTCTACGAGCAGTACTTC.

The chain couples TRBV20-1 to TRBJ1-1, with D hard to call. With 2 bases removed from V and 6 bases from J, the gap between germline ends came to 4 bases. CDR1 DFQATT and CDR2 SNEGSKA come from the germline V gene (reference sequence). The CDR3 totals 10 residues. This CDR3 is CSARLPEAFF. Written as DNA, the CDR3 is TGCAGTGCTAGACTCCCTGAAGCTTTCTTT.

This chain connects TRBV7-3 to TRBJ2-1, with 12 bases fitting TRBD2. In germline, CDR1 is SGHTA, CDR2 FQGTGA. The V segment lost 5 bases and the J segment 4 bases; nucleotides outside the gene matches: 3. The CDR3 sequence is 15 residues long. CDR3 region: CASSATSGGYNEQFF. CDR3 DNA sequence: TGTGCCAGCAGCGCAACTAGCGGGGGGTACAATGAGCAGTTCTTC.

The gene calls are TRBV20-1 and TRBJ2-1; TRBD2 matches 14 bases. Trimming took 4 bases from V and 3 from J; bases not matched to a gene: 2. CDR1 is DFQATT and CDR2 is SNEGSKA in the germline V gene (reference sequence). The CDR3 spans 15 residues. DNA for the CDR3: TGCAGTGCTATGGGACTAGCGGGAGTCTACAATGAGCAGTTCTTC. Its translation is CSAMGLAGVYNEQFF.

The J gene is TRBJ1-6, the V gene TRBV7-9; the D gene is possibly TRBD1 (5 bases). Trimming removed 4 bases at V and 7 bases at J, with 14 bases between. The CDR3 is 15 residues long. Per germline, CDR1 SEHNR and CDR2 FQNEAQ (reference sequence). The CDR3: CASSSVGGMNSPLHF. For the CDR3, the DNA is TGTGCCAGCAGCTCGGTGGGGGGTATGAATTCACCCCTCCACTTT.

This clonotype was found many times. The chain combines TRBV4-2 with TRBJ2-7; D is unresolved. CDR1 is LGHNA, CDR2 YNFKEQ, per germline. V was clipped by 0 bases and J by 5 bases, with 2 bases between them. The CDR3 runs to 11 residues. The CDR3 protein is CASSQDNEQYF. CDR3 DNA: TGTGCCAGCAGCCAAGATAACGAGCAGTACTTC.

As to this clonotype: One end of the junction fails to match germline, which may point to a read error. The genes are TRBV7-6 and TRBJ2-7; TRBD1 aligns across 9 bases. CDR1 is SGHVS, CDR2 FNYEAQ, per germline. The CDR3 covers 15 residues. The CDR3 loop reads CASSSTAGQGYERYF. In nucleotides, the CDR3 is TGTGCCAGCAGCTCCACGGCGGGACAGGGCTACGAGCGGTACTTC.

With regard to this clonotype: The conserved closing phenylalanine or tryptophan is absent in this CDR3, likely reflecting a read error. No DNA is shown, since the ends of the CDR3 on it are uncertain; the CDR3 is the one TCRdb lists. This chain connects TRBV7-2 to TRBJ2-7; TRBD2 reflects the table's D call only, with no check against the DNA. The V gene's germline CDR1 is SGHTA and CDR2 FQGNSA. Inclusive of both ends, the CDR3 amounts to 8 amino acids. CDR3 amino acids: CASSYGGQ.

The V call is TRBV10-3, the J call TRBJ1-4; D ambiguous. The germline V gene has CDR1 ENHRY and CDR2 SYGVKD. The CDR3 is 15 amino acids. Trimming removed 4 bases from V and 6 bases from J, with 15 bases in between. The CDR3 sequence: CAISASLLSDEKLFF. As DNA, the CDR3 is TGTGCCATCAGTGCATCCTTGTTGTCTGATGAAAAACTGTTTTTT.

In the case of this clonotype: Its ends do not fully match the called genes, so a read error is possible. CDR3 coding DNA: TGTGCCAGCAGTGACGATGTTCGGGTAAACACCATATATTTT. Translating it yields CASSDDVRVNTIYF. This chain joins TRBV10-3 and TRBJ1-3; D is unclear. CDR3 length equals 14 residues. The germline V gene has CDR1 ENHRY and CDR2 SYGVKD.

This sequence joins TRBV27 and TRBJ1-2; 9 bases agree with TRBD1. The CDR3 consists of 13 residues. Germline loops: CDR1 MNHEY, CDR2 SMNVEV (reference sequence). The V gene end was trimmed by 6 bases and the J gene end by 8 bases; junction bases not matched to a gene: 7. CDR3 amino acids: CASRATGGGGYTF. CDR3 coding DNA: TGTGCCAGCAGAGCGACAGGGGGAGGAGGCTACACCTTC.